One sample yielded the 30 T cell receptor beta chains listed below, sequenced in a study of glioma-infiltrating T cells after dendritic cell vaccination. The time point is: after dendritic cell vaccination, including at tumor progression/relapse. Assay used: immunoSEQ multiplex PCR; TCRdb lists only in-frame clones, some missing. Of 100,000 or so clones in the sample, around 80% were seen once. Source: blood, taken after dendritic cell vaccination. Receptor source: a human donor with glioblastoma.

V gene TRBV9 combines with J gene TRBJ2-1, with 13 bases matching TRBD2. The junction had 19 bases not matched to a gene; V was cut back by 4 bases and J by 0 bases. CDR1 SGDLS and CDR2 YYNGEE come from the germline V gene. This CDR3 contains 22 residues. Here the CDR3 DNA reads TGTGCCAGCAGCACACCAAAGGGGTTGGGACTAGCGGGGAAGAGCTCCTACAATGAGCAGTTCTTC. Amino acid sequence: CASSTPKGLGLAGKSSYNEQFF.

The chain has TRBV19 and TRBJ1-5; tentatively, D is TRBD1 (5 bases). V gave up 3 bases and J gave up 4 bases, with 10 bases separating them. Germline CDR1 LNHDA, CDR2 SQIVND (reference sequence). The CDR3 extends over 14 amino acids. The CDR3 spells CASSMAGSNQPQHF. The CDR3 DNA follows: TGTGCCAGTAGTATGGCAGGGTCTAATCAGCCCCAGCATTTT.

This clone was detected only a few times. The chain couples TRBV2 to TRBJ1-2; 7 nucleotides align to TRBD1. CDR1 and CDR2 from the germline V gene are SNHLY and FYNNEI. The length of the CDR3 is 12 residues. The CDR3 is CVPKGDSYGYTF. The CDR3 nucleotides read TGTGTTCCGAAGGGGGACAGCTATGGCTACACCTTC.

The chain combines TRBV13 with TRBJ1-5; D is undetermined. Looked up from germline, CDR1 is PRHDT and CDR2 is FYEKMQ (reference sequence). Trimming cost V 0 bases and J 4 bases, with 4 bases left between them. This CDR3 is 13 amino acids long. In DNA, the CDR3 is TGTGCCAGCAGCTTAGGCCCTAATCAGCCCCAGCATTTT. Protein sequence: CASSLGPNQPQHF.

This chain uses TRBV29-1 with TRBJ2-5; 11 bases match TRBD2. The V gene's germline CDR1 is SQVTM and CDR2 ANQGSEA. Trimming took 7 bases from V and 2 from J; bases not matched to a gene: 3. This CDR3 contains 13 residues. Here the CDR3 reads CSGGTSGQETQYF. The CDR3 coding sequence is TGCAGCGGAGGGACTAGCGGACAAGAGACCCAGTACTTC.

The genes are TRBV19 and TRBJ1-1; 9 positions match TRBD1. Germline V gene lookup returns CDR1 LNHDA and CDR2 SQIVND (reference sequence). There are 15 residues in the CDR3. Trimming at V came to 5 bases and at J to 1 base, leaving 5 bases not matched to a gene. The CDR3 here is CASSPYRGRNTEAFF. The DNA for the CDR3 is TGTGCCAGTAGTCCATACAGGGGGCGGAACACTGAAGCTTTCTTT.

This clone came up once. As DNA, the CDR3 is TGTGCCAGTAGTATAGATCGGGACAGGGGGCGTCGACAGCCCCAGCATTTT. The encoded protein is CASSIDRDRGRRQPQHF. The chain is built from TRBV19 and TRBJ1-5; 12 positions agree with TRBD1. V shed 0 bases and J 7 bases; nucleotides not matched to a gene: 7. The CDR3 covers 17 residues. Germline CDR1 is LNHDA and CDR2 is SQIVND (reference sequence).

The rearrangement links TRBV6-6 to TRBJ2-7, with 11 bases aligning to TRBD2. CDR1 MNHNY and CDR2 SVGAGI come from the germline V gene (reference sequence). The CDR3 totals 16 residues. V lost 4 bases and J lost 2; bases outside the gene matches: 7. The CDR3 nucleotides read TGTGCCAGCAGTTCCCACAATAGCGGGAGGGCCTACGAGCAGTACTTC. Its protein is CASSSHNSGRAYEQYF.

The V call is TRBV5-1, the J call TRBJ2-7; D perhaps matches TRBD1 (5 bases). Germline CDR1 reads SGHRS; CDR2 reads YFSETQ. The CDR3 extends over 14 amino acids. V lost 0 bases, J lost 6 bases, and 13 bases lay in between. The CDR3 region has the DNA TGCGCCAGCAGCTTGGGACAGAGCCCGTTCGAGCAGTACTTC. It encodes CASSLGQSPFEQYF.

J is TRBJ1-2 and V is TRBV5-1; 10 bases align to TRBD1. The ends lost 4 bases at V and 4 bases at J; junction bases unmatched: 10. The CDR3 is 16 residues long. Germline values: CDR1 SGHRS, CDR2 YFSETQ. DNA for the CDR3: TGCGCCAGCAGCCCATCGGGGGACAGGGGAGGCTATGGCTACACCTTC. It yields the protein CASSPSGDRGGYGYTF.

The chain is built from TRBV18 and TRBJ1-5; D is possibly TRBD1 (5 bases). Germline values: CDR1 KGHSH, CDR2 LQKENI. This CDR3 region has 15 residues. With 0 bases removed from V and 6 bases from J, the gap between germline ends came to 12 bases. CDR3 amino acids: CASSPPSQGGQPQHF. CDR3 nucleotides: TGTGCCAGCTCACCACCGAGTCAGGGTGGTCAGCCCCAGCATTTT.

The V call is TRBV27, the J call TRBJ2-4; 8 bases align to TRBD2. The CDR3 is made up of 16 amino acids. Germline CDR1 reads MNHEY; CDR2 reads SMNVEV (reference sequence). V lost 6 bases, J lost 4 bases, and 11 bases stayed unmatched. CDR3 loop: CASSRGGTSGKNIQYF. DNA for the CDR3: TGTGCCAGCAGCCGGGGGGGGACCTCAGGAAAAAACATTCAGTACTTC.

The V and J genes are TRBV7-9 and TRBJ1-1; D is possibly TRBD1 (5 bases). CDR3 length equals 14 residues. From germline, CDR1 is SEHNR and CDR2 FQNEAQ (reference sequence). Trimming stripped 3 bases from V and 1 base from J, with 9 bases between. CDR3 nucleotide sequence: TGTGCCAGCAGCTTTTTTGGGGCGAACACTGAAGCTTTCTTT. Protein sequence: CASSFFGANTEAFF. Combining the CDR3 with reference TRBV7-9 and TRBJ1-1 gives the whole variable domain DTGVSQNPRHKITKRGQNVTFRCDPISEHNRLYWYRQTLGQGPEFLTYFQNEAQLEKSRLLSDRFSAERPKGSFSTLEIQRTEQGDSAMYLCASSFFGANTEAFFGQGTRLTVV.

This clone was detected once. This chain connects TRBV29-1 to TRBJ2-2; 8 bases agree with TRBD1. J lost 5 bases, V lost 4 bases, and 3 bases had no gene match. Germline CDR1 is SQVTM and CDR2 is ANQGSEA. The CDR3 extends over 13 amino acids. The CDR3 nucleotides read TGCAGCGTTGGCAGGGGGCCGACCGGGGAGCTGTTTTTT. This sequence encodes CSVGRGPTGELFF.

The chain uses TRBV4-1 and TRBJ2-5, with 9 bases identical to TRBD2. CDR3 length: 17 amino acids. CDR1 is MGHRA and CDR2 is YSYEKL in the germline V gene. With V trimmed by 1 base and J by 2 bases, 8 bases remained unmatched. CDR3 residues: CASSQVRSTSGQETQYF. CDR3 DNA sequence: TGCGCCAGCAGCCAAGTTAGGTCGACTAGCGGACAAGAGACCCAGTACTTC.

J is TRBJ1-2 and V is TRBV5-1; D remains unclear. CDR1 and CDR2 (germline): SGHRS, YFSETQ. The V end was cut by 2 bases, the J end by 0 bases, with 11 bases between. CDR3 size: 15 residues. This chain's CDR3 is CASSFQPPANYGYTF. The CDR3 DNA reads as TGCGCCAGCAGCTTCCAACCACCAGCTAACTATGGCTACACCTTC.

CDR3 region: CASSLGQGSYEQYF. The CDR3 DNA sequence: TGTGCCAGCAGTCTGGGACAGGGGAGTTACGAGCAGTACTTC. The V call is TRBV27, the J call TRBJ2-7; TRBD1 agrees at 10 bases. Germline trimming cut 5 bases from V and 4 bases from J; bases unmatched to any gene: 5. The CDR3 loop spans 14 amino acids. Germline CDR1 MNHEY, CDR2 SMNVEV (reference sequence).

The V gene is TRBV28, the J gene TRBJ1-3; TRBD1 matches at 9 bases. Losses at the gene ends were 6 bases for V and 7 bases for J; bases not matched to a gene: 7. There are 14 residues in the CDR3. Germline V gene lookup returns CDR1 MDHEN and CDR2 SYDVKM. The CDR3 spells CASSTGTGRNTIYF. The CDR3 DNA reads TGTGCCAGCAGCACCGGGACAGGGCGGAACACCATATATTTT.

The chain's CDR3 is CASSQDWQGAQNYGYTF. CDR3 sequence (DNA): TGCGCCAGCAGCCAAGATTGGCAGGGGGCGCAAAACTATGGCTACACCTTC. This sequence joins TRBV4-1 and TRBJ1-2; the match to TRBD1 covers 8 bases. Germline CDR1 is MGHRA and CDR2 is YSYEKL. V gave up 0 bases and J gave up 2 bases; unmatched junction bases: 8. This CDR3 contains 17 residues.

The gene calls are TRBV6-6 and TRBJ2-7, with TRBD1 identical over 8 bases. The CDR3 has 12 residues. CDR1 is MNHNY and CDR2 is SVGAGI in the germline V gene (reference sequence). V was clipped by 10 bases and J by 6 bases; unmatched bases: 8. CDR3 DNA sequence: TGTGCCACTTCGCAGGGGGCGCCCGAGCAGTACTTC. Its translation: CATSQGAPEQYF.

This clone was observed a single time. The junction departs from germline at one end; a sequencing error may be responsible. CDR3 protein: CVSSLTGDGMNTEAFF. The CDR3 DNA is TGTGTCAGCAGCTTAACAGGGGATGGAATGAACACTGAAGCTTTCTTT. The chain uses TRBV25-1 and TRBJ1-1; 7 bases fit TRBD1. The germline gives CDR1 MGHDK, CDR2 SYGVNS. CDR3 length: 16 residues.

The genes are TRBV28 and TRBJ1-2; D gene ambiguous. The germline V gene has CDR1 MDHEN and CDR2 SYDVKM. The CDR3 is 12 amino acids. V lost 6 bases, J lost 5 bases, and 10 bases lay in between. CDR3 sequence (DNA): TGTGCCAGCAGGTCTCGACTTTATGGCTACACCTTC. Its translation is CASRSRLYGYTF.

A few counts support this clone. The chain is built from TRBV5-1 and TRBJ2-1; TRBD2 aligns across 7 bases. From germline, CDR1 is SGHRS and CDR2 YFSETQ. The length of the CDR3 is 15 residues. The J segment lost 2 bases and the V segment lost 1 base, leaving 3 bases of the junction unmatched. This chain's CDR3 is CASSLNSGPYNEQFF. CDR3 nucleotide sequence: TGCGCCAGCAGCTTGAATAGCGGGCCCTACAATGAGCAGTTCTTC.

This clone has a single count. The chain has TRBV5-1 and TRBJ2-7; 7 bases align to TRBD1. The V gene end was trimmed by 2 bases and the J gene end by 3 bases; junction bases not matched to a gene: 8. The CDR3 consists of 15 residues. In germline, CDR1 is SGHRS, CDR2 YFSETQ. CDR3 loop: CASSLDPGTDYEQYF. The CDR3 DNA sequence: TGCGCCAGCAGCTTAGACCCCGGGACAGACTACGAGCAGTACTTC.

This rearrangement joins TRBV28 to TRBJ1-3, with TRBD1 matching 9 bases. V shed 5 bases and J 4 bases; nucleotides not matched to a gene: 9. Germline V gene lookup returns CDR1 MDHEN and CDR2 SYDVKM. The CDR3 has 16 residues. The chain's CDR3 is CASSLPGQGTGNTIYF. The CDR3 nucleotides are TGTGCCAGCAGTCTACCGGGACAGGGCACGGGAAACACCATATATTTT. The entire variable domain, with the rest obtained from reference TRBV28 and TRBJ1-3, is as follows: DVKVTQSSRYLVKRTGEKVFLECVQDMDHENMFWYRQDPGLGLRLIYFSYDVKMKEKGDIPEGYSVSREKKERFSLILESASTNQTSMYLCASSLPGQGTGNTIYFGEGSWLTVV.

This clone appeared once. The V and J genes are TRBV5-1 and TRBJ2-1, with TRBD2 as a possible D gene (6 bases). The CDR3 loop spans 16 amino acids. Germline V CDR1 and CDR2: SGHRS, YFSETQ. V was pared by 1 base and J by 5 bases, with 16 bases between. CDR3 bases: TGCGCCAGCAGCTTGCTGGGGGGAGGCCTACACAATGAGCAGTTCTTC. Translation: CASSLLGGGLHNEQFF.

The chain has TRBV30 and TRBJ1-6; 9 bases agree with TRBD1. Germline CDR1 is GTSNPN and CDR2 is SVGIG (reference sequence). The CDR3 is made up of 16 amino acids. The V segment lost 3 bases and the J segment 7 bases; nucleotides outside the gene matches: 10. DNA of the CDR3: TGTGCCTGGAGCCAAGGGACAGGGTTGCAGAATTCACCCCTCCACTTT. Encoded protein: CAWSQGTGLQNSPLHF.

The V call is TRBV2, the J call TRBJ1-1; tentatively, D is TRBD1 (6 bases). The CDR3 consists of 13 residues. Germline CDR1 and CDR2: SNHLY and FYNNEI. The V and J ends lost 8 bases and 0 bases respectively, with 10 bases between them. CDR3 sequence: CASFGQLNTEAFF. Here the CDR3 DNA reads TGTGCCAGCTTTGGACAGCTGAACACTGAAGCTTTCTTT.

The chain is built from TRBV5-1 and TRBJ2-3; no firm D call. Germline CDR1 is SGHRS and CDR2 is YFSETQ. V gave up 0 bases and J gave up 0 bases, with 8 bases separating them. CDR3 length equals 15 residues. In DNA form, the CDR3 reads TGCGCCAGCAGCTTGGCTACTACTAGCACAGATACGCAGTATTTT. Protein: CASSLATTSTDTQYF.

This chain uses TRBV19 with TRBJ1-5; D remains ambiguous. Germline V gene lookup returns CDR1 LNHDA and CDR2 SQIVND (reference sequence). The CDR3 loop spans 14 amino acids. V was shortened by 6 bases and J by 1 base, with 10 bases between the two germline ends. The CDR3 DNA is TGTGCCAGTAGAACACAGCCGAGCAATCAGCCCCAGCATTTT. It encodes CASRTQPSNQPQHF. The full variable domain, with the rest looked up from reference TRBV19 and TRBJ1-5, is DGGITQSPKYLFRKEGQNVTLSCEQNLNHDAMYWYRQDPGQGLRLIYYSQIVNDFQKGDIAEGYSVSREKKESFPLTVTSAQKNPTAFYLCASRTQPSNQPQHFGDGTRLSIL.